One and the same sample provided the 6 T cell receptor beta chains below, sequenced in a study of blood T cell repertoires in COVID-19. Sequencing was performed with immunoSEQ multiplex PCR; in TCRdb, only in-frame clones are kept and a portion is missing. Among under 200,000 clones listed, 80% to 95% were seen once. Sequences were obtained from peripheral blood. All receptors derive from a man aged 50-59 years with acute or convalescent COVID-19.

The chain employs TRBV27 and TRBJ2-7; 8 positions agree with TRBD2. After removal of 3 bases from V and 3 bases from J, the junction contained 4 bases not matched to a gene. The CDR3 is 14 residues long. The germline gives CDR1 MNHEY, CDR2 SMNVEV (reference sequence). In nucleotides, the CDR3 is TGTGCCAGCAGTTTTGCGGGAGGAGACTACGAGCAGTACTTC. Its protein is CASSFAGGDYEQYF.

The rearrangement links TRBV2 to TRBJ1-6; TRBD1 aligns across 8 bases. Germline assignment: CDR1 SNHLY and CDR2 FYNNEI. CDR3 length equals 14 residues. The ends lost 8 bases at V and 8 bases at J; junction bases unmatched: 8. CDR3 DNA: TGTGCCAGCGGGGCTGTGACAGGGGATTCACCCCTCCACTTT. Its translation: CASGAVTGDSPLHF.

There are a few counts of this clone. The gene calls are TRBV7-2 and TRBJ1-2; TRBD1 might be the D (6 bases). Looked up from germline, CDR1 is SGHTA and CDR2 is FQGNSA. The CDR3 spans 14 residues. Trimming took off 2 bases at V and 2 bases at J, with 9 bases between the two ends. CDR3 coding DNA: TGTGCCAGCAGCTTAATAGGACAGAACTATGGCTACACCTTC. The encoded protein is CASSLIGQNYGYTF. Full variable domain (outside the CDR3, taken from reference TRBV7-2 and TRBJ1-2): GAGVSQSPSNKVTEKGKDVELRCDPISGHTALYWYRQSLGQGLEFLIYFQGNSAPDKSGLPSDRFSAERTGGSVSTLTIQRTQQEDSAVYLCASSLIGQNYGYTFGSGTRLTVV.

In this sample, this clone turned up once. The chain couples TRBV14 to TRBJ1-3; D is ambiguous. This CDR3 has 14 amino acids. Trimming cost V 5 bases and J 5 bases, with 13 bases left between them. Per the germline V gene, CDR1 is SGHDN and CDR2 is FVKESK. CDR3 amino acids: CASSYRSSRNTIYF. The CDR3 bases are TGTGCCAGCAGCTACAGATCGTCAAGAAACACCATATATTTT.

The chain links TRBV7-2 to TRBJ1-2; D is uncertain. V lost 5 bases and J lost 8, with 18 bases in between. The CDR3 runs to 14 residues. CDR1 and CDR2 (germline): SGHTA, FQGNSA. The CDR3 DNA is TGTGCCAGCAGCGCCAGGACTGTGGCGGAAGGCTACACCTTC. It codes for CASSARTVAEGYTF.

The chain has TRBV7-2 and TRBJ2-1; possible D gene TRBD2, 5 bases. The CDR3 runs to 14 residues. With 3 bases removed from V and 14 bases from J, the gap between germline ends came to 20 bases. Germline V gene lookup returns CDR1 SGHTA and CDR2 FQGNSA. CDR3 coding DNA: TGTGCCAGCAGCTTTTCCTGGACCCCCACGGAGGAGTTCTTC. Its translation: CASSFSWTPTEEFF.